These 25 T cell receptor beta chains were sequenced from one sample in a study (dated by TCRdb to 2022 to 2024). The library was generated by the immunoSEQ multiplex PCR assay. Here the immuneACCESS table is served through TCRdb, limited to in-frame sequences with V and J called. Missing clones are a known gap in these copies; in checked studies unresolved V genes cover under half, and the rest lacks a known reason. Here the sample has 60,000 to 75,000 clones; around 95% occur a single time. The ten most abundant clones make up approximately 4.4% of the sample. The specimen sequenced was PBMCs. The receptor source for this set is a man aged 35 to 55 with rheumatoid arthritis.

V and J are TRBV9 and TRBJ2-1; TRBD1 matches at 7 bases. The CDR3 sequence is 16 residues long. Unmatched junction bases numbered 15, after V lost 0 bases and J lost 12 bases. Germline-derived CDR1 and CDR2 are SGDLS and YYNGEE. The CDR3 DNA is TGTGCCAGCAGCGTAGTCGGGACAGATCCCCCCCAGGGGCAGTTCTTC. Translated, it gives CASSVVGTDPPQGQFF.

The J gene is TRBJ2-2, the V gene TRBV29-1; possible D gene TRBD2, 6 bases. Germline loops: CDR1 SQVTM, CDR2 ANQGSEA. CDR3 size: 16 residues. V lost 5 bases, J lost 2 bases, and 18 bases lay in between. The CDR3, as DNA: TGCAGCGTTATGGCCATTAAGGACTATAACACCGGGGAGCTGTTTTTT. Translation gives CSVMAIKDYNTGELFF.

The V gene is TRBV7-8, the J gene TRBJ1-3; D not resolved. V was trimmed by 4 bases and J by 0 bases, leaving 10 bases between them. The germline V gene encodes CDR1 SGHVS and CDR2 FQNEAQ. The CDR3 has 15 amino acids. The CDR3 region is CASSSSRVSGNTIYF. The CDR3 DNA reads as TGTGCCAGCAGCTCCAGTCGGGTCTCTGGAAACACCATATATTTT.

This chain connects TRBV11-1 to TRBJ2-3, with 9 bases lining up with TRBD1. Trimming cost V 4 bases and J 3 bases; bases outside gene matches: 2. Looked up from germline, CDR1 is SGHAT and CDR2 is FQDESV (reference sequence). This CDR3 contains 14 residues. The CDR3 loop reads CASSWTGDTDTQYF. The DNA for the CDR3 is TGTGCCAGCAGCTGGACAGGGGATACAGATACGCAGTATTTT.

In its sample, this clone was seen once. The CDR3 region is CASSQGSSYEQYF. CDR3 nucleotides: TGCGCCAGCAGCCAGGGGAGCTCCTACGAGCAGTACTTC. The chain combines TRBV4-3 with TRBJ2-7; tentative D call: TRBD2 (5 bases). Trimming shortened V by 3 bases and J by 0 bases, and 6 bases separated the two germline ends. The germline gives CDR1 LGHNA, CDR2 YSLEER. This CDR3 is built from 13 residues.

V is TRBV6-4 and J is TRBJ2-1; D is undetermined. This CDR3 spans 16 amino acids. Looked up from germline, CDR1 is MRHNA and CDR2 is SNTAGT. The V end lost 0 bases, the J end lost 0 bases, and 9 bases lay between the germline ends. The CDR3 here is CASSDSASSSYNEQFF. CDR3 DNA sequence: TGTGCCAGCAGTGACTCGGCATCAAGCTCCTACAATGAGCAGTTCTTC.

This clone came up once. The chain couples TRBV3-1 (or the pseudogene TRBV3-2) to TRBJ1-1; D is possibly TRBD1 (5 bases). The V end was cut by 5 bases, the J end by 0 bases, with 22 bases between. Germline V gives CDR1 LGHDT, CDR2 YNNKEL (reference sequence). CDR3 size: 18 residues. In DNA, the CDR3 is TGTGCCAGCAGCGTAAGCGGGGGTCTTTTCCGGATGAACACTGAAGCTTTCTTT. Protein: CASSVSGGLFRMNTEAFF.

The CDR3 protein is CASSPRSGAPPGNEQFF. DNA for the CDR3: TGTGCCAGCTCACCACGTTCGGGAGCTCCCCCCGGCAATGAGCAGTTCTTC. This chain connects TRBV18 to TRBJ2-1; TRBD2 is a possible D gene (6 bases). This CDR3 is built from 17 residues. Trimming left V 1 base short and J 6 bases short, with 19 bases between. Germline V lookup: CDR1 KGHSH, CDR2 LQKENI.

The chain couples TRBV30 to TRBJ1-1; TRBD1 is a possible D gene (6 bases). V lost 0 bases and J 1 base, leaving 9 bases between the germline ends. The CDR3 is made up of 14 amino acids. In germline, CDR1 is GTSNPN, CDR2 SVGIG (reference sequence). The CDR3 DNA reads TGTGCCTGGAGTGTCGGACAGCCGAACACTGAAGCTTTCTTT. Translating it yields CAWSVGQPNTEAFF. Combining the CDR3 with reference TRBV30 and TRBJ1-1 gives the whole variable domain SQTIHQWPATLVQPVGSPLSLECTVEGTSNPNLYWYRQAAGRGLQLLFYSVGIGQISSEVPQNLSASRPQDRQFILSSKKLLLSDSGFYLCAWSVGQPNTEAFFGQGTRLTVV.

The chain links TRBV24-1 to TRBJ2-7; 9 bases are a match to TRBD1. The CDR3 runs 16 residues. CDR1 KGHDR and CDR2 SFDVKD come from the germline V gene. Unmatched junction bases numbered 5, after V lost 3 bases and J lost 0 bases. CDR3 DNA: TGTGCCACCAGTGATACGACAGGGGGGAGCTCCTACGAGCAGTACTTC. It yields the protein CATSDTTGGSSYEQYF.

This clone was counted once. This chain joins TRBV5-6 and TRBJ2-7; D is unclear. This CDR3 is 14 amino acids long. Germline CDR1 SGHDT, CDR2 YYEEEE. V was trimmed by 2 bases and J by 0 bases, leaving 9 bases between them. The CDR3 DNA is TGTGCCAGCAGCTTCGGCGACTTCTCCTACGAGCAGTACTTC. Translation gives CASSFGDFSYEQYF.

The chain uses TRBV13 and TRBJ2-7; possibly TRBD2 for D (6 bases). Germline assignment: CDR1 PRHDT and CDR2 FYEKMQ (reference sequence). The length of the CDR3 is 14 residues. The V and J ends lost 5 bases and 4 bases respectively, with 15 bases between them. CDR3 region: CASSGRDSLYEQYF. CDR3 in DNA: TGTGCCAGCAGCGGCCGGGACTCTCTTTACGAGCAGTACTTC.

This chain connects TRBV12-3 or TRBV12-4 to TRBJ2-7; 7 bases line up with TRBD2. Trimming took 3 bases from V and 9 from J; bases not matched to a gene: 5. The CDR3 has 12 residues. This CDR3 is CASSFSGRGQYF. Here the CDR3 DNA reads TGTGCCAGCAGTTTCTCGGGGAGGGGGCAGTACTTC.

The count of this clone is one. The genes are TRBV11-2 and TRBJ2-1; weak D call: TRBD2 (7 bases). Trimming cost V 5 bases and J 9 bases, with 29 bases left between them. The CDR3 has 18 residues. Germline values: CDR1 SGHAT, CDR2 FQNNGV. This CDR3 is CASSPGRVLGGAFGEQFF. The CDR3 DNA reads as TGTGCCAGCAGCCCCGGACGGGTTTTGGGGGGGGCCTTTGGTGAGCAGTTCTTC.

CDR3 bases: TGTGCCAGCAGCCCGGGGACAGGGAGGAGCACCGGGGAGCTGTTTTTT. It codes for CASSPGTGRSTGELFF. The chain combines TRBV7-8 with TRBJ2-2; 9 positions agree with TRBD1. V shed 5 bases, J shed 4 bases, and the junction held 8 bases outside the gene matches. Germline CDR1 is SGHVS and CDR2 is FQNEAQ. The CDR3 spans 16 residues.

DNA for the CDR3: TGTGCCAGCAGTTCAACGGGACAGCCCCCCTACGAGCAGTACTTC. This sequence encodes CASSSTGQPPYEQYF. This chain connects TRBV28 to TRBJ2-7; TRBD1 agrees at 7 bases. The CDR3 is 15 residues long. Unmatched junction bases numbered 8, after V lost 4 bases and J lost 2 bases. Germline CDR1 MDHEN, CDR2 SYDVKM.

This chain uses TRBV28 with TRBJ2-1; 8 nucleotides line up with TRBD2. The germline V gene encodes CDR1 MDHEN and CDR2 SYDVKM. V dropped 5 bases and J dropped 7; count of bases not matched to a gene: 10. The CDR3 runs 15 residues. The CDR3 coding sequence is TGTGCCAGCAGTCCCCGTGTAGCGGGAATTAATGAGCAGTTCTTC. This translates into CASSPRVAGINEQFF. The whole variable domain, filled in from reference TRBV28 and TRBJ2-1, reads DVKVTQSSRYLVKRTGEKVFLECVQDMDHENMFWYRQDPGLGLRLIYFSYDVKMKEKGDIPEGYSVSREKKERFSLILESASTNQTSMYLCASSPRVAGINEQFFGPGTRLTVL.

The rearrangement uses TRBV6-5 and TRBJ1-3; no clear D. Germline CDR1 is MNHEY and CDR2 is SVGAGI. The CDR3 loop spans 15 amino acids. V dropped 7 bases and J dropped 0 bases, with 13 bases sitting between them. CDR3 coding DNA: TGTGCCAGCATGAGGGTGGGGAACTCTGGAAACACCATATATTTT. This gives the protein CASMRVGNSGNTIYF.

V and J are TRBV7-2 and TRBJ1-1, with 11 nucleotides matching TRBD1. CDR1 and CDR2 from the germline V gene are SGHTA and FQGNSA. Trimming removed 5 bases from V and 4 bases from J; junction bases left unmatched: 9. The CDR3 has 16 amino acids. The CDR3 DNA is TGTGCCAGCAGCACTTCTACCGGGACAGGGGGCACTGAAGCTTTCTTT. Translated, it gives CASSTSTGTGGTEAFF. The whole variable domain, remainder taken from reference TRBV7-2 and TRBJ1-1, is GAGVSQSPSNKVTEKGKDVELRCDPISGHTALYWYRQSLGQGLEFLIYFQGNSAPDKSGLPSDRFSAERTGGSVSTLTIQRTQQEDSAVYLCASSTSTGTGGTEAFFGQGTRLTVV.

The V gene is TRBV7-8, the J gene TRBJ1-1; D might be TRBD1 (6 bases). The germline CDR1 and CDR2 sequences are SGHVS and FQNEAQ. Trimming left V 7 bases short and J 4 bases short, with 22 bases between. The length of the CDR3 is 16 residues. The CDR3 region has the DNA TGTGCCAGCAACCCGGGACACCCTTTCAAGAGCACTGAAGCTTTCTTT. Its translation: CASNPGHPFKSTEAFF.

The CDR3 DNA reads as TGTGCCATCAGCTCTAGCGGGGGTCTCTCTGGCACAGATACGCAGTATTTT. Residues: CAISSSGGLSGTDTQYF. This rearrangement joins TRBV10-3 to TRBJ2-3; 10 bases agree with TRBD2. Germline CDR1 and CDR2: ENHRY and SYGVKD. The CDR3 has 17 amino acids. Trimming removed 6 bases from V and 1 base from J; junction bases left unmatched: 10.

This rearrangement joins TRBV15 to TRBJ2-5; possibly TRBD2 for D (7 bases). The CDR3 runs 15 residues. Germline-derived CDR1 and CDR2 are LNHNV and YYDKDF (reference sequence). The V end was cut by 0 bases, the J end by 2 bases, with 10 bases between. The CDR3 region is CATSRDRGGQETQYF. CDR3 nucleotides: TGTGCCACCAGCAGAGATAGGGGGGGGCAAGAGACCCAGTACTTC.

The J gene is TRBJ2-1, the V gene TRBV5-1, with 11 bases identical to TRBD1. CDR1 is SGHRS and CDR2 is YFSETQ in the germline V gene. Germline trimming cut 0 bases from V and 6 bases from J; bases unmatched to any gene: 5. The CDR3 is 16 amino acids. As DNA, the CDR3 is TGCGCCAGCAGCTTGGCCCTCGGGACAGGGGGCAATGAGCAGTTCTTC. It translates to CASSLALGTGGNEQFF.

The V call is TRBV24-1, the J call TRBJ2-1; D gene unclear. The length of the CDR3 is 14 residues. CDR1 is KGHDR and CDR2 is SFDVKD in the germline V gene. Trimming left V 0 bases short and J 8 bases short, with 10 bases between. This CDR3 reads CATSDLGAVDEQFF. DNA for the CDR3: TGTGCCACCAGTGATTTGGGCGCAGTGGATGAGCAGTTCTTC.

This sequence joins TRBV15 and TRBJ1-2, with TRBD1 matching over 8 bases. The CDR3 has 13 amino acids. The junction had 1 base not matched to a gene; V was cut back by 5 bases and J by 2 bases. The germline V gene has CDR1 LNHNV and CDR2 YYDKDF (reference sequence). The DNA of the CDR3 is TGTGCCACCAGCCGACAGGGGAACTATGGCTACACCTTC. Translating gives CATSRQGNYGYTF.